The source of this T cell receptor (beta chain) is a study of beta chain features in type 1 diabetes. The CDR3 runs 14 residues. Germline values: CDR1 SGHTA, CDR2 FQGNSA. The V and J ends lost 2 bases and 2 bases respectively, with 10 bases between them. Findings and limits, study-wide: Researchers reported that naive, central memory and Treg TCRB repertoires appeared more similar in patients than in healthy donors. When VDJ junctions were examined, type 1 diabetes patients showed fewer insertions and more deletions.

The entirety of the isolated RNA underwent reverse transcription, so expressed TCRB transcripts were sequenced. The table came from immunoSEQ multiplex PCR; TCRdb's copy has only in-frame clones and leaves some out. Of roughly 240,000 clones in the sample, over 12% are singletons; the top ten hold 0.025% to 0.03%. In its sample, this clone was seen a few times. Its antigen is not identified. The sequenced sample consisted of naive CD4+ T cells from blood. This clonotype was obtained from a woman in her thirties or forties in good health. V usage is TRBV7-2 and J usage is TRBJ2-7, with a tentative D call TRBD1 (5 bases). Here the CDR3 DNA reads TGTGCCAGCAGCTTATCGACAGCGACCTACGAGCAGTACTTC. Residues: CASSLSTATYEQYF.